Below are 10 T cell receptor beta chains sequenced from a single sample in a study of low-dose radiotherapy and immunotherapy resistance in tumors. TRAV- and TRBV-specific primers, spanning alpha and beta chains, primed first-strand cDNA. For amplifying TCRs, the PCR ran for 20 to 25 cycles with Phusion, which was used together with a constant-region primer and the adapter on the V primers. TCRdb re-derived calls from the reads in MiXCR, one entry per CDR3 protein. Among just over 14,000 distinct CDR3 sequences listed, roughly 50% were seen once. The receptor set was obtained from a human donor with advanced metastatic prostate, ovarian, gallbladder or colorectal cancer (not recorded which). This table probably holds off-target reads from a library built for another chain.

This chain joins TRBV3-1 and TRBJ2-3; unclear D gene. In germline, CDR1 is LGHDT, CDR2 YNNKEL (reference sequence). Trimming pared 0 bases from V and 4 bases from J, leaving 11 bases between. The CDR3 totals 15 residues. The CDR3 DNA sequence: TGTGCCAGCAGCCAAGATCTCGTCCGAGCAGATACGCAGTATTTT. Its protein is CASSQDLVRADTQYF.

The V gene is TRBV5-1, the J gene TRBJ1-4; TRBD1 aligns across 9 bases. The length of the CDR3 is 14 residues. After removal of 2 bases from V and 6 bases from J, the junction contained 2 bases not matched to a gene. Germline CDR1 reads SGHRS; CDR2 reads YFSETQ. The CDR3 nucleotides are TGCGCCAGCAGCTTACAGGGGGCAGATGAAAAACTGTTTTTT. Protein product: CASSLQGADEKLFF.

V gene TRBV6-1 combines with J gene TRBJ2-1; D is ambiguous. CDR1 is MNHNS and CDR2 is SASEGT in the germline V gene. Trimming stripped 3 bases from V and 6 bases from J, with 18 bases between. The CDR3 is made up of 16 amino acids. CDR3: CASSDALGGRLNEQFF. The DNA for the CDR3 is TGTGCCAGCAGTGACGCCCTGGGCGGAAGGCTCAATGAGCAGTTCTTC.

Of note for this clonotype: The junction differs from germline at one of its ends, possibly a read error. The DNA for the CDR3 is TGTGCCAGCAGCTTGGTCGCAGGACACCATGGGGAGACCCAGTACTTC. Amino acid sequence: CASSLVAGHHGETQYF. This sequence joins TRBV5-3 and TRBJ2-5; the D gene is possibly TRBD1 (5 bases). TRBV5-3 is labeled an ORF, and its function is uncertain. The CDR3 is made up of 16 amino acids.

As DNA, the CDR3 is TGTGCCAGCAGGGAGGGGGCGAGCAATCAGCCCCAGCATTTT. Translating it yields CASREGASNQPQHF. J is TRBJ1-5 and V is TRBV2; 7 nucleotides align to TRBD1. The germline CDR1 and CDR2 sequences are SNHLY and FYNNEI. Trimming took 6 bases from V and 1 from J; bases not matched to a gene: 3. CDR3 length equals 14 residues.

This clonotype was counted a few times. The chain is built from TRBV10-3 and TRBJ1-2, with D unresolved. Germline V gene sequence: CDR1 ENHRY, CDR2 SYGVKD. Deletions cut 6 bases from V and 8 bases from J, with 10 bases between. The CDR3 contains 11 residues. CDR3 residues: CAIRTDGGYTF. The DNA of the CDR3 is TGTGCCATCAGAACAGACGGAGGCTACACCTTC.

This clonotype was seen only a few times. The chain uses TRBV15 and TRBJ1-4, with 9 bases matching TRBD1. This CDR3 contains 14 residues. Germline loops: CDR1 LNHNV, CDR2 YYDKDF (reference sequence). V shed 4 bases, J shed 7 bases, and the junction held 4 bases outside the gene matches. The CDR3, as DNA: TGTGCCACCAGCAAGGGGACAGGGTCTGAAAAACTGTTTTTT. This translates into CATSKGTGSEKLFF. The variable domain in full, with the rest retrieved from reference TRBV15 and TRBJ1-4, is DAMVIQNPRYQVTQFGKPVTLSCSQTLNHNVMYWYQQKSSQAPKLLFHYYDKDFNNEADTPDNFQSRRPNTSFCFLDIRSPGLGDTAMYLCATSKGTGSEKLFFGSGTQLSVL.

J is TRBJ1-1 and V is TRBV10-3; D not certain. The CDR3 is made up of 12 amino acids. Germline assignment: CDR1 ENHRY and CDR2 SYGVKD. V was trimmed by 10 bases and J by 2 bases, leaving 11 bases between them. The CDR3 nucleotides read TGTGCCACCAGGAGGGCTAACACTGAAGCTTTCTTT. Translation: CATRRANTEAFF.

The rearrangement uses TRBV18 and TRBJ1-1; 7 nucleotides align to TRBD1. Germline CDR1 reads KGHSH; CDR2 reads LQKENI. The CDR3 sequence is 14 residues long. V gave up 6 bases and J gave up 0 bases; unmatched junction bases: 4. CDR3 nucleotides: TGTGCCAGCTCCAAGGGACAGTTGAACACTGAAGCTTTCTTT. This sequence encodes CASSKGQLNTEAFF.

The J gene is TRBJ2-4, the V gene TRBV27, with 7 bases that match TRBD1. The CDR3 loop spans 16 amino acids. V dropped 3 bases and J dropped 0; count of bases not matched to a gene: 5. Germline CDR1 is MNHEY and CDR2 is SMNVEV (reference sequence). In DNA, the CDR3 is TGTGCCAGCAGTTTGGGACAGAGTTTAGCCAAAAACATTCAGTACTTC. Amino acid sequence: CASSLGQSLAKNIQYF.